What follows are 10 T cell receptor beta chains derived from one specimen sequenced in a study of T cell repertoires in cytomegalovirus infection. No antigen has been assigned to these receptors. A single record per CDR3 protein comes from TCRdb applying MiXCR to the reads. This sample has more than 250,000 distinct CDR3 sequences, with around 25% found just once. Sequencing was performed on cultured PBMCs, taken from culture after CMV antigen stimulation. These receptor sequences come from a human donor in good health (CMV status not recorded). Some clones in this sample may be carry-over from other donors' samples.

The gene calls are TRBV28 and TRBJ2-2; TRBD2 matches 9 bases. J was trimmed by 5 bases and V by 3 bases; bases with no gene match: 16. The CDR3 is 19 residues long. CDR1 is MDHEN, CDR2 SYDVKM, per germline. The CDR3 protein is CASSFPTKRGRARTGELFF. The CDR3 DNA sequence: TGTGCCAGCAGTTTCCCCACTAAGCGCGGGAGGGCCCGTACCGGGGAGCTGTTTTTT.

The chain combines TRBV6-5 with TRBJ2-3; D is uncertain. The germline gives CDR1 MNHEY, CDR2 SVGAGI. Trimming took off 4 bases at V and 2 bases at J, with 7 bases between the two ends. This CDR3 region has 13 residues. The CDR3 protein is CASSSSFTDTQYF. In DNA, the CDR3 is TGTGCCAGCAGTTCCTCTTTCACAGATACGCAGTATTTT.

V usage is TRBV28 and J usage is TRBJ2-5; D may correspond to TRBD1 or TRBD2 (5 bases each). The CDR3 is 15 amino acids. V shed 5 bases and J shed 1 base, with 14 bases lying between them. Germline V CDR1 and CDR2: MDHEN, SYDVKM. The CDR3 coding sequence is TGTGCCAGCAGTCCCGGGACGAGCTCCCAAGAGACCCAGTACTTC. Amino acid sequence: CASSPGTSSQETQYF.

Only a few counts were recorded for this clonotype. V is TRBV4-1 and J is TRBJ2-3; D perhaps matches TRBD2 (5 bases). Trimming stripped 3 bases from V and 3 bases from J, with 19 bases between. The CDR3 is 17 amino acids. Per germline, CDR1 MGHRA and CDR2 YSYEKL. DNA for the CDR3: TGCGCCAGCAGCCAGGCTACGCTAGCCCCCGGGACAGATACGCAGTATTTT. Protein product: CASSQATLAPGTDTQYF.

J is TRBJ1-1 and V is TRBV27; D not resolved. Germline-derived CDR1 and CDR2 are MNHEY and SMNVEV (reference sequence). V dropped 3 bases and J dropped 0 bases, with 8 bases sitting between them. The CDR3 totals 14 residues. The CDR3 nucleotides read TGTGCCAGCAGTTTGGGGATCATGAACACTGAAGCTTTCTTT. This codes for CASSLGIMNTEAFF.

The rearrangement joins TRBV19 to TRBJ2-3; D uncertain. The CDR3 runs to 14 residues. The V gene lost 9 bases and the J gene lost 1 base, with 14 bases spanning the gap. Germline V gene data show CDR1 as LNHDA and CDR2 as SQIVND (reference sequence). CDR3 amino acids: CASKPYPRTDTQYF. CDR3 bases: TGTGCCAGCAAGCCCTACCCTCGCACAGATACGCAGTATTTT.

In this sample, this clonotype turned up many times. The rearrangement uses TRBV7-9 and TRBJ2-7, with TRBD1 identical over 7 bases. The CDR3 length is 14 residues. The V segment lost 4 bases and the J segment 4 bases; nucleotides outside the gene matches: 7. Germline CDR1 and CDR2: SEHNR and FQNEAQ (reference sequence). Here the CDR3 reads CASSSRTGLYEQYF. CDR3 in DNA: TGTGCCAGCAGCTCGCGGACAGGTTTGTACGAGCAGTACTTC. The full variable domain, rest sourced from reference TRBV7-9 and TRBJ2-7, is DTGVSQNPRHKITKRGQNVTFRCDPISEHNRLYWYRQTLGQGPEFLTYFQNEAQLEKSRLLSDRFSAERPKGSFSTLEIQRTEQGDSAMYLCASSSRTGLYEQYFGPGTRLTVT.

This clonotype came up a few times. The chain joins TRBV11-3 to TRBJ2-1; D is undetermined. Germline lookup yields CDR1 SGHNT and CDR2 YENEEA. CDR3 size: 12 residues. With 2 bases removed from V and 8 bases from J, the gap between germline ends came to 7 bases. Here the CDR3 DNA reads TGTGCCAGCAGCTTATATGAGGATGAGCAGTTCTTC. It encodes CASSLYEDEQFF.

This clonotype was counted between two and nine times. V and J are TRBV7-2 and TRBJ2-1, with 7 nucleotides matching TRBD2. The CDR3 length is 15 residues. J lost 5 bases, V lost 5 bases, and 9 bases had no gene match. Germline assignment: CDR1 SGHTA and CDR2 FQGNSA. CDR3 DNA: TGTGCCAGCAGCGCCGGGGGGTATTCTAACAATGAGCAGTTCTTC. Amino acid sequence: CASSAGGYSNNEQFF.

This CDR3 is CASSPGDRGPNTEAFF. The CDR3 coding sequence is TGTGCCAGCTCACCCGGGGACCGCGGACCGAACACTGAAGCTTTCTTT. The chain combines TRBV18 with TRBJ1-1, with D perhaps matching TRBD1 (5 bases). The CDR3 covers 16 residues. Germline loops: CDR1 KGHSH, CDR2 LQKENI. V lost 3 bases and J 1 base, leaving 15 bases between the germline ends. Full variable domain (missing parts from reference TRBV18 and TRBJ1-1): NAGVMQNPRHLVRRRGQEARLRCSPMKGHSHVYWYRQLPEEGLKFMVYLQKENIIDESGMPKERFSAEFPKEGPSILRIQQVVRGDSAAYFCASSPGDRGPNTEAFFGQGTRLTVV.